Following are 3 T cell receptor beta chains from one sample sequenced in a study of cytotoxic CD8 clonotypes in ibrutinib-treated CLL. Sequencing used immunoSEQ multiplex PCR; TCRdb keeps in-frame clones, though not all of them. The table has around 250,000 clones, 70% seen once. This sample comprised PBMCs, obtained after 24 months of ibrutinib treatment. The source is a human donor with chronic lymphocytic leukemia.

The chain recombines TRBV15 with TRBJ1-3, with D uncertain. From germline, CDR1 is LNHNV and CDR2 YYDKDF (reference sequence). V gave up 7 bases and J gave up 1 base, with 5 bases separating them. CDR3 length: 12 amino acids. The CDR3 DNA sequence: TGTGCCACCACCAGGTCTGGAAACACCATATATTTT. It yields the protein CATTRSGNTIYF.

The V and J genes are TRBV6-4 and TRBJ1-1; no reliable D call. Trimming cost V 6 bases and J 0 bases, with 17 bases left between them. This CDR3 spans 16 amino acids. Germline loops: CDR1 MRHNA, CDR2 SNTAGT. CDR3 protein: CASSPQPPPVNTEAFF. The CDR3 DNA sequence: TGTGCCAGCAGCCCCCAGCCCCCCCCGGTGAACACTGAAGCTTTCTTT.

This chain uses TRBV18 with TRBJ1-1; D gene ambiguous. Germline V gene lookup returns CDR1 KGHSH and CDR2 LQKENI. This CDR3 spans 13 amino acids. V was shortened by 6 bases and J by 3 bases, with 11 bases between the two germline ends. The CDR3 is CASSPVADTEAFF. CDR3 nucleotide sequence: TGTGCCAGCTCCCCGGTGGCAGACACTGAAGCTTTCTTT.